Listed here are 17 T cell receptor beta chains from one sample, sequenced in a study of response to subunit inactivated influenza vaccine. MiXCR, run by TCRdb on the RT-PCR reads, gives a single entry per CDR3 protein. Of around 540,000 distinct CDR3 sequences in the sample, about 10% were seen once. Sequenced material: PBMCs from blood, taken on the day of vaccination. Every receptor here comes from a man over 45 who received an inactivated influenza vaccine.

This clonotype was detected a few times. At one of its ends the junction is not consistent with the germline gene, which may arise from a read error. The chain recombines TRBV6-1 with TRBJ1-5, with 9 bases fitting TRBD1. Germline V lookup: CDR1 MNHNS, CDR2 SASEGT. The CDR3 extends over 12 amino acids. DNA for the CDR3: TGTGCCAGCAGTGTTGGAACAGGGGGCTTATTTTTT. Its protein product is CASSVGTGGLFF.

As DNA, the CDR3 is TGTGCCAGCAGAAGGGGTCTGACTAATGAAAAACTGTTTTTT. Amino acids: CASRRGLTNEKLFF. This sequence joins TRBV11-2 and TRBJ1-4; tentative D call: TRBD1 (5 bases). Trimming pared 6 bases from V and 2 bases from J, leaving 10 bases between. Germline V lookup: CDR1 SGHAT, CDR2 FQNNGV. CDR3 length: 14 amino acids.

The V call is TRBV5-1, the J call TRBJ2-1; TRBD1 is a possible D gene (6 bases). The CDR3 consists of 16 residues. Trimming shortened V by 4 bases and J by 5 bases, and 19 bases separated the two germline ends. Germline V CDR1 and CDR2: SGHRS, YFSETQ. The CDR3 DNA follows: TGCGCCAGCAGCCCGACCCCTAGCAGGGGAAACAATGAGCAGTTCTTC. Amino acids: CASSPTPSRGNNEQFF.

V and J are TRBV29-1 and TRBJ1-2; no firm D call. Trimming left V 0 bases short and J 1 base short, with 9 bases between. The CDR3 contains 14 residues. CDR1 SQVTM and CDR2 ANQGSEA come from the germline V gene. CDR3 protein: CSVEEGTHNYGYTF. The DNA for the CDR3 is TGCAGCGTTGAAGAAGGTACCCATAACTATGGCTACACCTTC.

This clonotype was observed many times. The chain recombines TRBV20-1 with TRBJ2-7, with D hard to call. V dropped 0 bases and J dropped 2 bases, with 5 bases sitting between them. Germline CDR1 is DFQATT and CDR2 is SNEGSKA (reference sequence). The CDR3 extends over 12 amino acids. CDR3 in DNA: TGCAGTGCTAGAGATCGGGCCTACGAGCAGTACTTC. Translating gives CSARDRAYEQYF.

The V and J genes are TRBV12-3 or TRBV12-4 and TRBJ2-5, with 9 bases aligning to TRBD1. V was pared by 7 bases and J by 2 bases, with 8 bases of the junction left unmatched. The length of the CDR3 is 15 residues. The CDR3 nucleotides are TGTGCCAGCACCCTGGGACAGGGAAAACAAGAGACCCAGTACTTC. Translation: CASTLGQGKQETQYF.

The chain couples TRBV13 to TRBJ2-1; perhaps TRBD1 as D (6 bases). The CDR3 covers 14 residues. Germline V lookup: CDR1 PRHDT, CDR2 FYEKMQ (reference sequence). The ends were cut back, 2 bases at V and 15 bases at J, with 20 bases in the middle. The CDR3 loop is CASSLLTQGSKWFF. DNA of the CDR3: TGTGCCAGCAGCTTACTTACGCAGGGGTCTAAATGGTTCTTC.

The V call is TRBV5-1, the J call TRBJ2-7; 7 bases match TRBD1. The CDR3 length is 14 residues. V dropped 3 bases and J dropped 3; count of bases not matched to a gene: 6. Germline V gene lookup returns CDR1 SGHRS and CDR2 YFSETQ. CDR3 nucleotides: TGCGCCAGCAGCTATGGGACAGCGAACTACGAGCAGTACTTC. Protein product: CASSYGTANYEQYF.

The V and J genes are TRBV29-1 and TRBJ2-7; maybe TRBD2 (6 bases). The CDR3 is 12 residues long. V was trimmed by 4 bases and J by 6 bases, leaving 13 bases between them. Germline CDR1 reads SQVTM; CDR2 reads ANQGSEA. In DNA, the CDR3 is TGCAGCGTTGTTTCGGGAGTGGGCGAGCAGTACTTC. Encoded protein: CSVVSGVGEQYF.

The rearrangement links TRBV5-1 to TRBJ2-7; 9 bases agree with TRBD1. Per germline, CDR1 SGHRS and CDR2 YFSETQ. V shed 0 bases and J 5 bases; nucleotides not matched to a gene: 6. The CDR3 loop spans 15 amino acids. The CDR3 DNA sequence: TGCGCCAGCAGCTTGGTGGGGTGGGACAGGGACGAGCAGTACTTC. Translated, it gives CASSLVGWDRDEQYF.

J is TRBJ1-5 and V is TRBV20-1, with 8 positions matching TRBD1. V shed 5 bases, J shed 7 bases, and the junction held 7 bases outside the gene matches. The CDR3 is made up of 13 amino acids. In germline, CDR1 is DFQATT, CDR2 SNEGSKA (reference sequence). The CDR3 here is CSAVDRVGQPQHF. Here the CDR3 DNA reads TGCAGTGCTGTGGACAGGGTTGGGCAGCCCCAGCATTTT.

The sample holds many counts of this clonotype. This sequence joins TRBV11-2 and TRBJ2-3; 11 nucleotides agree with TRBD1. Germline V gene lookup returns CDR1 SGHAT and CDR2 FQNNGV. Losses at the gene ends were 1 base for V and 7 bases for J; bases not matched to a gene: 7. This CDR3 has 16 amino acids. This chain's CDR3 is CASSLAWDRGINTQYF. CDR3 DNA sequence: TGTGCCAGCAGCTTAGCTTGGGACAGGGGGATCAATACGCAGTATTTT.

In this sample, this clonotype turned up a few times. The rearrangement uses TRBV18 and TRBJ2-1; a possible D gene is TRBD2 (6 bases). The germline gives CDR1 KGHSH, CDR2 LQKENI. Deletions cut 2 bases from V and 5 bases from J, with 10 bases between. The length of the CDR3 is 14 residues. The chain's CDR3 is CASSPSGDDNEQFF. DNA for the CDR3: TGTGCCAGCTCACCATCGGGGGACGACAATGAGCAGTTCTTC.

The V gene is TRBV20-1, the J gene TRBJ2-7; D may correspond to TRBD1 or TRBD2 (5 bases each). Germline V gives CDR1 DFQATT, CDR2 SNEGSKA (reference sequence). This CDR3 comprises 14 residues. V was pared by 5 bases and J by 0 bases, with 14 bases between. The CDR3 region is CSAGGVGSSYEQYF. As DNA, the CDR3 is TGCAGTGCTGGGGGAGTGGGGTCCTCCTACGAGCAGTACTTC.

This clonotype was seen only a few times. The chain joins TRBV12-3 or TRBV12-4 to TRBJ1-2, with TRBD1 matching over 7 bases. V lost 4 bases to trimming and J lost 4 bases; unmatched junction nucleotides: 6. The CDR3 is 14 amino acids. The CDR3 DNA reads TGTGCCAGCAGTTCGACAGGGTTCTTCTATGGCTACACCTTC. The encoded protein is CASSSTGFFYGYTF.

There are a few counts of this clonotype. The CDR3: CARTGQGDTEAFF. The DNA for the CDR3 is TGTGCCAGGACCGGGCAGGGAGACACTGAAGCTTTCTTT. V usage is TRBV2 and J usage is TRBJ1-1; perhaps TRBD1 as D (5 bases). Per the germline V gene, CDR1 is SNHLY and CDR2 is FYNNEI. This CDR3 contains 13 residues. The V and J ends lost 9 bases and 3 bases respectively, with 14 bases between them.

This clonotype was detected many times. This chain connects TRBV7-9 to TRBJ2-1; 13 bases align to TRBD2. J gave up 9 bases and V 5 bases, and 7 bases lay outside the gene matches. This CDR3 region has 15 residues. Germline-derived CDR1 and CDR2 are SEHNR and FQNEAQ (reference sequence). The DNA for the CDR3 is TGTGCCAGCAGCCTAGGACTAGCGGGAGTTTTTGAGCAGTTCTTC. Its protein is CASSLGLAGVFEQFF.